This is a list of T cell receptor beta chains from one sample in a study of blood T cell repertoires in COVID-19. The data were produced by immunoSEQ multiplex PCR, yet TCRdb's version contains in-frame clones alone and is incomplete. This table holds fewer than 200,000 clones, about 90% found once. The sequenced sample consisted of peripheral blood. These receptor sequences come from a man in his 70s with active or convalescent COVID-19. CDR3s include the opening cysteine and the closing phenylalanine or tryptophan. A D gene is named only where the DNA matches it firmly. Rows may omit the clone size; those that give it use once, few, many or a size class.

V: TRBV19; J: TRBJ1-5; D: TRBD1; size: -; DNA: TGTGCCAGTAGTGCCCTCCGACAGGGTCGGGGCCAGCCCCAGCATTTT; CDR3: CASSALRQGRGQPQHF
V: TRBV6-2/TRBV6-3; J: TRBJ2-7; D: -; size: -; DNA: TGTGCCAGCAGTTACGAGGGCTCCTACGAGCAGTACTTC; CDR3: CASSYEGSYEQYF
V: TRBV10-3; J: TRBJ2-7; D: -; size: few; DNA: TGTGCCATCAGTGAACAGGGCTACGAGCAGTACTTC; CDR3: CAISEQGYEQYF
V: TRBV2; J: TRBJ1-4; D: TRBD1; size: -; DNA: TGTGCCAGCAGTGACCGGACAGGCCCTAATGAAAAACTGTTTTTT; CDR3: CASSDRTGPNEKLFF
V: TRBV19; J: TRBJ1-2; D: -; size: few; DNA: TGTGCCAGTAGTGTGACGACCCTACAGGGCTACACCTTC; CDR3: CASSVTTLQGYTF
V: TRBV7-2; J: TRBJ2-5; D: TRBD2; size: -; DNA: TGTGCCAGCAGCTTAGTCCCTAGCGGGGAAGAGACCCAGTACTTC; CDR3: CASSLVPSGEETQYF
V: TRBV7-3; J: TRBJ2-1; D: -; size: -; DNA: TGTGCCAGCAGCCTTCACAATGAGCAGTTCTTC; CDR3: CASSLHNEQFF
V: TRBV18; J: TRBJ1-1; D: TRBD1; size: -; DNA: TGTGCCAGCTCACCACCCTCGACAGGGTTGGGCACTGAAGCTTTCTTT; CDR3: CASSPPSTGLGTEAFF
V: TRBV5-1; J: TRBJ2-7; D: TRBD2; size: -; DNA: TGCGCCAGCAGCTTGGTGCTAGCGGGCTCCTACGAGCAGTACTTC; CDR3: CASSLVLAGSYEQYF
V: TRBV6-2/TRBV6-3; J: TRBJ1-6; D: TRBD1; size: -; DNA: TGTGCCAGCAGCAGATACAGGGGTGATAATTCACCCCTCCACTTT; CDR3: CASSRYRGDNSPLHF
V: TRBV7-6; J: TRBJ2-5; D: -; size: -; DNA: TGTGCCAGCAGCTTGGGGAGCGGTAAAAACGAAGAGACCCAGTACTTC; CDR3: CASSLGSGKNEETQYF
V: TRBV6-2/TRBV6-3; J: TRBJ1-1; D: TRBD1; size: -; DNA: TGTGCCAGCAGTGACCCGACAGGGGTGAACACTGAAGCTTTCTTT; CDR3: CASSDPTGVNTEAFF
V: TRBV6-5; J: TRBJ1-5; D: TRBD1; size: once; DNA: TGTGCCAGCAGGGGGACAGTTAGCAATCAGCCCCAGCATTTT; CDR3: CASRGTVSNQPQHF
V: TRBV28; J: TRBJ1-5; D: -; size: -; DNA: TGTGCCAGCAGGCAGAGACAAGTCAATCAGCCCCAGCATTTT; CDR3: CASRQRQVNQPQHF
V: TRBV28; J: TRBJ1-1; D: -; size: -; DNA: TGTGCCAGCATTTCAGGGCTGAACACTGAAGCTTTCTTT; CDR3: CASISGLNTEAFF
V: TRBV21-1; J: TRBJ2-5; D: -; size: -; DNA: TGTGCCAGCAGAGATGACAGCCAAGAGACCCAGTACTTC; CDR3: CASRDDSQETQYF
V: TRBV19; J: TRBJ2-7; D: -; size: -; DNA: TGTGCCGCAGGATCCTACGAGCAGTACTTC; CDR3: CAAGSYEQYF
V: TRBV25-1; J: TRBJ2-1; D: TRBD2; size: once; DNA: TGTGCCAGCAGTCCTCACGGGGGACTAGCTTTCAATGAGCAGTTCTTC; CDR3: CASSPHGGLAFNEQFF
V: TRBV5-4; J: TRBJ1-1; D: -; size: -; DNA: TGTGCCAGCACCCGAGGGGGGGGGCACACTGAAGCTTTCTTT; CDR3: CASTRGGGHTEAFF
V: TRBV4-3; J: TRBJ1-1; D: -; size: -; DNA: TGCGCCAGCAGCCGCGCGAGTAGGGGTAGGGGTGAAGCTTTCTTT; CDR3: CASSRASRGRGEAFF
V: TRBV6-2/TRBV6-3; J: TRBJ2-5; D: -; size: -; DNA: TGTGCCAGCAGTTTCCGCGCATGGGGGCCACAAGAGACCCAGTACTTC; CDR3: CASSFRAWGPQETQYF
V: TRBV25-1; J: TRBJ1-6; D: -; size: once; DNA: TGTGCCAGCAGTGACACGACAGCTAATTCACCCCTCCACTTT; CDR3: CASSDTTANSPLHF
V: TRBV5-1; J: TRBJ2-2; D: -; size: -; DNA: TGCGCCAGCAGCCCGCTAGGGAGCCCGGGGACCGGGGAGCTGTTTTTT; CDR3: CASSPLGSPGTGELFF
V: TRBV7-9; J: TRBJ2-1; D: -; size: -; DNA: TGTGCCAGCAGCTTAGAGGGGACTTCCAACAATGAGCAGTTCTTC; CDR3: CASSLEGTSNNEQFF
V: TRBV30; J: TRBJ1-5; D: -; size: -; DNA: TGTGCCTGGAGTGTTCCAGGGGCCCCCAATCAGCCCCAGCATTTT; CDR3: CAWSVPGAPNQPQHF
V: TRBV24-1; J: TRBJ2-7; D: TRBD1; size: -; DNA: TGTGCCACCAGTGAAGCCGGGACAGCCTTTCACGAGCAGTACTTC; CDR3: CATSEAGTAFHEQYF
V: TRBV11-2; J: TRBJ2-7; D: TRBD1; size: -; DNA: TGTGCCAGCAGCTTCACAGGGGGCGAGACCTACGAGCAGTACTTC; CDR3: CASSFTGGETYEQYF
V: TRBV5-8; J: TRBJ1-2; D: -; size: -; DNA: TGTGCCAGCAGCAGCTGGACAGTAGGGGACTATGGCTACACCTTC; CDR3: CASSSWTVGDYGYTF
V: TRBV20-1; J: TRBJ2-7; D: -; size: -; DNA: TGCAGTGCTGCGGAATACTACGAGCAGTACTTC; CDR3: CSAAEYYEQYF
V: TRBV9; J: TRBJ1-2; D: -; size: -; DNA: TGTGCCAGCAGCGTCGAGATATACGCATATGGCTACACCTTC; CDR3: CASSVEIYAYGYTF
V: TRBV11-3; J: TRBJ2-1; D: -; size: -; DNA: TGTGCCAGCAGCTCCGGACCCGGAGGGGTCGATGAGCAGTTCTTC; CDR3: CASSSGPGGVDEQFF
V: TRBV10-3; J: TRBJ1-1; D: -; size: -; DNA: TGTGCCATCGGGGCAGGGCTTTTGAACACTGAAGCTTTCTTT; CDR3: CAIGAGLLNTEAFF
V: TRBV5-1; J: TRBJ2-7; D: TRBD2; size: -; DNA: TGCGCCAGCAGGGGACTAGCGGGAGGGAACGAGCAGTACTTC; CDR3: CASRGLAGGNEQYF
V: TRBV18; J: TRBJ1-1; D: -; size: -; DNA: TGTGCCAGCTCATGGGGGGTTGACACTGAAGCTTTCTTT; CDR3: CASSWGVDTEAFF
V: TRBV6-6; J: TRBJ2-7; D: -; size: -; DNA: TGTGCCAGCAGTTATAAAGGGGATACCTACGAGCAGTACTTC; CDR3: CASSYKGDTYEQYF
V: TRBV6-4; J: TRBJ2-4; D: -; size: -; DNA: TGTGCCAGCAGTGACTCGAAACCTATAAACATTCAGTACTTC; CDR3: CASSDSKPINIQYF
V: TRBV15; J: TRBJ1-5; D: -; size: -; DNA: TGTGCTACATCAGGGTTCGATCAGCCCCAGCATTTT; CDR3: CATSGFDQPQHF
V: TRBV25-1; J: TRBJ1-3; D: -; size: -; DNA: TGTGCCAGCAGTGAAGGTCCCTACTCTGGAAACACCATATATTTT; CDR3: CASSEGPYSGNTIYF
V: TRBV29-1; J: TRBJ2-7; D: TRBD1; size: -; DNA: TGCAGCGTTGGGGAGACAGGGGCTCCTGGCGAGCAGTACTTC; CDR3: CSVGETGAPGEQYF
V: TRBV7-2; J: TRBJ1-2; D: TRBD1; size: -; DNA: TGTGCCAGCAGCGCTAGCCCGGACAGGGTGAATGGCTACACCTTC; CDR3: CASSASPDRVNGYTF
V: TRBV18; J: TRBJ1-1; D: -; size: -; DNA: TGTGCCAGCTCACCTGGGGAGGGGACTGAAACTTTCTTT; CDR3: CASSPGEGTETFF
V: TRBV30; J: TRBJ1-3; D: -; size: once; DNA: TGTGCCTGGATTCCCCCGGTCTCTGGAAACACCATATATTTT; CDR3: CAWIPPVSGNTIYF